This TCR beta chain stems from a study of cytomegalovirus exposure and HLA in healthy donors. Primers included in the PCR were 60 Vbeta and 13 Jbeta primers. The assay was immunoSEQ multiplex PCR, and TCRdb's table has in-frame clones only and misses some. The data hold 55,000 to 80,000 clones, with about 77% observed a single time. CDR3 length equals 15 residues. Germline V gene data show CDR1 as MGHRA and CDR2 as YSYEKL. Trimming took off 0 bases at V and 5 bases at J, with 13 bases between the two ends. This clonotype was obtained from a man aged 40-49 years in good health and CMV-seronegative. This rearrangement joins TRBV4-1 to TRBJ1-1, with a tentative D call TRBD1 (5 bases). The sample taken for sequencing was PBMCs. The CDR3 reads CASSQDQRGGTEAFF. CDR3 bases: TGCGCCAGCAGCCAAGATCAAAGGGGCGGTACTGAAGCTTTCTTT.